These 2 T cell receptor beta chains came from one sample sequenced in a study of blood T cell repertoires in COVID-19. Profiled with immunoSEQ multiplex PCR; TCRdb holds only in-frame clones, not every one. This repertoire shows about 240,000 clones, about 79% found once; its top ten account for approximately 9.6%. Sequenced material: peripheral blood. The receptors derive from a woman older than 75 with acute or convalescent COVID-19.

This chain uses TRBV5-1 with TRBJ2-3, with 11 nucleotides matching TRBD2. The germline gives CDR1 SGHRS, CDR2 YFSETQ. The ends lost 2 bases at V and 3 bases at J; junction bases unmatched: 5. The CDR3 is made up of 16 amino acids. CDR3 nucleotides: TGCGCCAGCAGCTTTGGTCTAGCGGGGGGAACAGATACGCAGTATTTT. Amino acid sequence: CASSFGLAGGTDTQYF.

V is TRBV27 and J is TRBJ1-1; D perhaps matches TRBD1 (5 bases). Germline V gene sequence: CDR1 MNHEY, CDR2 SMNVEV (reference sequence). The V end was cut by 7 bases, the J end by 0 bases, with 12 bases between. This CDR3 is built from 14 residues. The CDR3, as DNA: TGTGCCAGCAACTTCGGGGGGGTGAACACTGAAGCTTTCTTT. It specifies CASNFGGVNTEAFF.